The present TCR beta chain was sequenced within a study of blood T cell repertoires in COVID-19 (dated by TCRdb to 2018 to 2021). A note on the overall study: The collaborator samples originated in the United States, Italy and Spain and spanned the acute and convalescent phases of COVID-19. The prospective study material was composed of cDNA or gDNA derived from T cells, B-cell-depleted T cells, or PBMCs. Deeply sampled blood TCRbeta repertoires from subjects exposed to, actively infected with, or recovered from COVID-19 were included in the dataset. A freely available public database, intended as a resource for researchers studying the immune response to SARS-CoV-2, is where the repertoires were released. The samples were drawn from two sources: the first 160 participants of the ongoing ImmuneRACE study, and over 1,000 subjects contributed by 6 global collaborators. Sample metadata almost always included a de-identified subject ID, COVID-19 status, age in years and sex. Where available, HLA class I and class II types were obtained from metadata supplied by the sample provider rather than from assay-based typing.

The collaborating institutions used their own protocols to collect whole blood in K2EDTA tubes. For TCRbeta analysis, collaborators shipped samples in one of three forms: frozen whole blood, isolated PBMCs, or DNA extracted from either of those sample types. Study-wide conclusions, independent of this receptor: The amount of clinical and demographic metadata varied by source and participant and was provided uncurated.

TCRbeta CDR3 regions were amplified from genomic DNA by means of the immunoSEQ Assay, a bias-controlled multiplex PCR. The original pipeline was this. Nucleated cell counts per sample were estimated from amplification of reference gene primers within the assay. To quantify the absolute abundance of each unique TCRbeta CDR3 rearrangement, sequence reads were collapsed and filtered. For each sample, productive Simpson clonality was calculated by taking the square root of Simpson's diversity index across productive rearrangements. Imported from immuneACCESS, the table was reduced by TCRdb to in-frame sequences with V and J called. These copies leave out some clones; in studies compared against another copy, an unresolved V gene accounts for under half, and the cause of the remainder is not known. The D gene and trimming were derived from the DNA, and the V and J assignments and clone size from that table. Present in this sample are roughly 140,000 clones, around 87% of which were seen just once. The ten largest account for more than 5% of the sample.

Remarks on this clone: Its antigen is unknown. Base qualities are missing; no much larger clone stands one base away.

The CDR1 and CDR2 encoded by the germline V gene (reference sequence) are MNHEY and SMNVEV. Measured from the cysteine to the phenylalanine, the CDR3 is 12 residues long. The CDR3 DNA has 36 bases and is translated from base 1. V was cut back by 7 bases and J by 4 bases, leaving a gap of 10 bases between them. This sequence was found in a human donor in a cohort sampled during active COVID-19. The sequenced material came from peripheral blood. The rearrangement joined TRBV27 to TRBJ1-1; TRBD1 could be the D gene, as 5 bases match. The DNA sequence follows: TGTGCCAGCACCGGGGGTGGCACTGAAGCTTTCTTT. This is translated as CASTGGGTEAFF.